Listed below are T cell receptor beta chains from one sample, sequenced in a study of cytomegalovirus exposure and HLA in healthy donors. Using immunoSEQ multiplex PCR, the repertoire was profiled, and TCRdb retains in-frame clones only, with some absent. The top ten hold around 4.2% of the sample, which has approximately 280,000 clones, roughly 90% seen once. Sequencing was performed on PBMCs. The receptor source for this set is a middle-aged man in good health and CMV-seropositive. Each CDR3 is given with its conserved first and last residue. The order of the fields is D gene, clone size, J gene, V gene, CDR3 DNA, CDR3 protein. The D gene is left open where the match is weak. For some rows the clone size is stated as once, few or many, or as a class when expanded; others skip it.

D gene: TRBD2; clone size: NA; J gene: TRBJ2-5; V gene: TRBV9; CDR3 DNA: TGTGCCAGCAGCATCGGACTAGCTTTGAACCAAGAGACCCAGTACTTC; CDR3 protein: CASSIGLALNQETQYF
D gene: NA; clone size: once; J gene: TRBJ2-1; V gene: TRBV5-1; CDR3 DNA: TGCGCCAGCAGCTTGGGGCTGTGGGCTTCCTACAATGAGCAGTTCTTC; CDR3 protein: CASSLGLWASYNEQFF
D gene: TRBD1; clone size: NA; J gene: TRBJ1-1; V gene: TRBV27; CDR3 DNA: TGTGCCAGCAGTTTATCAGGGACAGGGATGTCTGAAGCTTTCTTT; CDR3 protein: CASSLSGTGMSEAFF
D gene: NA; clone size: NA; J gene: TRBJ2-7; V gene: TRBV7-7; CDR3 DNA: TGTGCTAGCAGCTTAGCGCAGGGCCCTTCCTACGAGCAGTACTTC; CDR3 protein: CASSLAQGPSYEQYF
D gene: NA; clone size: NA; J gene: TRBJ2-3; V gene: TRBV18; CDR3 DNA: TGTGCCAGCTCACCCGTTCGGGGCACAGATACGCAGTATTTT; CDR3 protein: CASSPVRGTDTQYF
D gene: TRBD1; clone size: NA; J gene: TRBJ1-2; V gene: TRBV7-3; CDR3 DNA: TGTGCCAGCAGCTTCCAGCCGGGACAGGGGTCTTCCAACTATGGCTACACCTTC; CDR3 protein: CASSFQPGQGSSNYGYTF
D gene: TRBD2; clone size: NA; J gene: TRBJ2-7; V gene: TRBV5-6; CDR3 DNA: TGTGCCAGCAGCAGACTAGCGGGAGCGTACGAGCAGTACTTC; CDR3 protein: CASSRLAGAYEQYF
D gene: TRBD1; clone size: NA; J gene: TRBJ2-7; V gene: TRBV9; CDR3 DNA: TGTGCCAGCAGCGTAGAGGGGGCCAGCTACGAGCAGTACTTC; CDR3 protein: CASSVEGASYEQYF
D gene: TRBD1; clone size: NA; J gene: TRBJ1-1; V gene: TRBV19; CDR3 DNA: TGTGCCAGTAGTATAAGACAGGGGGCTCTCTTGGGGACTGAAGCTTTCTTT; CDR3 protein: CASSIRQGALLGTEAFF
D gene: TRBD1; clone size: NA; J gene: TRBJ2-7; V gene: TRBV5-1; CDR3 DNA: TGCGCCAGCAGCTCCGGGACAGGGGGCTACGAGCAGTACTTC; CDR3 protein: CASSSGTGGYEQYF
D gene: NA; clone size: NA; J gene: TRBJ1-2; V gene: TRBV2; CDR3 DNA: TGTGCCAGCAGTGTGAGGAAAGCAATTGTGGGTGGCTACACCTTC; CDR3 protein: CASSVRKAIVGGYTF
D gene: NA; clone size: NA; J gene: TRBJ2-4; V gene: TRBV7-2; CDR3 DNA: TGTGCCAGCAGCCAGTGGGGGGACGAAAACATTCAGTACTTC; CDR3 protein: CASSQWGDENIQYF
D gene: NA; clone size: NA; J gene: TRBJ2-1; V gene: TRBV11-2; CDR3 DNA: TGTGCCAGCAGCTTAGTTACAGGTTACAATGAGCAGTTCTTC; CDR3 protein: CASSLVTGYNEQFF
D gene: NA; clone size: NA; J gene: TRBJ2-7; V gene: TRBV7-2; CDR3 DNA: TGTGCCAGCAGCGGGCCCATTAGCTCCTACGAGCAGTACTTC; CDR3 protein: CASSGPISSYEQYF
D gene: NA; clone size: NA; J gene: TRBJ1-1; V gene: TRBV29-1; CDR3 DNA: TGCAGCGTTGACGACAGTTACTCTGAAGCTTTCTTT; CDR3 protein: CSVDDSYSEAFF
D gene: NA; clone size: NA; J gene: TRBJ1-2; V gene: TRBV9; CDR3 DNA: TGTGCCAGCAGCGTAGGGGGCACTAACTATGGCTACACCTTC; CDR3 protein: CASSVGGTNYGYTF
D gene: TRBD2; clone size: NA; J gene: TRBJ2-1; V gene: TRBV29-1; CDR3 DNA: TGCAGCGTTGAAGAGAGGACTAGCGGGTACAATGAGCAGTTCTTC; CDR3 protein: CSVEERTSGYNEQFF
D gene: NA; clone size: NA; J gene: TRBJ2-1; V gene: TRBV28; CDR3 DNA: TGTGCCAGCAGTGGGCCGGAGGCAGGAGGGAATGAGCAGTTCTTC; CDR3 protein: CASSGPEAGGNEQFF
D gene: NA; clone size: NA; J gene: TRBJ1-1; V gene: TRBV28; CDR3 DNA: TGTGCCAGCAGTTTAGGCGGGTTCACTCTTGAAGCTTTCTTT; CDR3 protein: CASSLGGFTLEAFF
D gene: TRBD2; clone size: NA; J gene: TRBJ2-7; V gene: TRBV5-1; CDR3 DNA: TGCGCCAGCAGCCCTGGGGAGGGGTGGGGGACCAGCTCCTACGAGCAGTACTTC; CDR3 protein: CASSPGEGWGTSSYEQYF
D gene: TRBD1; clone size: NA; J gene: TRBJ1-2; V gene: TRBV9; CDR3 DNA: TGTGCCAGCAGCGACGGACAGGACCTCTATGGCTACACCTTC; CDR3 protein: CASSDGQDLYGYTF
D gene: NA; clone size: NA; J gene: TRBJ2-7; V gene: TRBV27; CDR3 DNA: TGTGCCAGCAGTTTAGCGATAGGGGGCTACGAGCAGTACTTC; CDR3 protein: CASSLAIGGYEQYF
D gene: NA; clone size: NA; J gene: TRBJ2-3; V gene: TRBV11-2; CDR3 DNA: TGTGCCAGCAGCTTAGGCAGGGCTAGTGGCACAGATACGCAGTATTTT; CDR3 protein: CASSLGRASGTDTQYF
D gene: NA; clone size: NA; J gene: TRBJ1-1; V gene: TRBV28; CDR3 DNA: TGTGCCAGCACCAAACCCAGTCACACTGAAGCTTTCTTT; CDR3 protein: CASTKPSHTEAFF
D gene: TRBD1; clone size: NA; J gene: TRBJ2-5; V gene: TRBV5-1; CDR3 DNA: TGCGCCAGCAGCTCTACGTCCGGGACAGGGGACGAGACCCAGTACTTC; CDR3 protein: CASSSTSGTGDETQYF
D gene: TRBD1; clone size: NA; J gene: TRBJ2-1; V gene: TRBV7-9; CDR3 DNA: TGTGCCAGCAGTTATACAGGGGACGAGCAGTTCTTC; CDR3 protein: CASSYTGDEQFF
D gene: TRBD1; clone size: NA; J gene: TRBJ2-1; V gene: TRBV7-3; CDR3 DNA: TGTGCCAGCAGCTTGGACAGGGGGTCCCACAATGAGCAGTTCTTC; CDR3 protein: CASSLDRGSHNEQFF
D gene: TRBD1; clone size: NA; J gene: TRBJ2-5; V gene: TRBV28; CDR3 DNA: TGTGCCATCAACTTACAGGGGGCGGGGGAGACCCAGTACTTC; CDR3 protein: CAINLQGAGETQYF